This TCR beta chain was recovered during a study of vaccination effects on CD4 cells after COVID-19. Study details: Participants received two doses of either the BNT162b2 or mRNA-1273 vaccine. Study results and caveats: Nearly all vaccine-induced clones in healthy recipients recognized only SARS-CoV-2. Clones from infection and from vaccination both contracted markedly late after vaccination.

The CDR3 consists of 13 residues. Germline V gives CDR1 KGHSH, CDR2 LQKENI. V was clipped by 6 bases and J by 5 bases, with 14 bases between them. Viral peptide pool expansion of antigen-specific CD4+ T cells preceded sequencing in the ViraFEST assay. Following 10 days of culture, CD4+ T cells were isolated. Nucleocapsid antibodies stayed negative before and after vaccination, showing no earlier SARS-CoV-2 infection. Researchers swapped half the medium for IL-2 medium on both days 3 and 7. This clone was recorded a few times. Its antigen is not identified. The table came from immunoSEQ multiplex PCR; TCRdb's copy has only in-frame clones and leaves some out. The data contain tens of thousands of clones, under 75% of them singletons.

Sequenced here: CD4+ T cells from PBMCs cultured with HCoV-OC43 spike peptides, sampled before COVID-19 vaccination. Subset in this sample: HCoV-OC43 spike overlapping peptide pool stimulation. The sequence came from a human donor who received a COVID-19 vaccine. The chain is built from TRBV18 and TRBJ2-7, with D tentatively TRBD2 (6 bases). For the CDR3, the DNA is TGTGCCAGCTCTTATGGGCGCGGGAACGAGCAGTACGTC. Residues: CASSYGRGNEQYV.